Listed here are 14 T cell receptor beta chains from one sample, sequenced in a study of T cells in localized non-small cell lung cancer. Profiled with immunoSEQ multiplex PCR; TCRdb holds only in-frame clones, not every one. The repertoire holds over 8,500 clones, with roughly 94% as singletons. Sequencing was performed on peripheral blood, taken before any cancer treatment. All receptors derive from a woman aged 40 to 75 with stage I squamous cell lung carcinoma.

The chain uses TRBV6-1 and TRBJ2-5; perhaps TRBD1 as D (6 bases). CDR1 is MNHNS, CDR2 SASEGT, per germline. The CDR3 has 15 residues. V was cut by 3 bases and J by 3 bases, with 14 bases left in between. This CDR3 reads CASSDGLNREETQYF. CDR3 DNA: TGTGCCAGCAGTGACGGGTTGAACAGGGAAGAGACCCAGTACTTC.

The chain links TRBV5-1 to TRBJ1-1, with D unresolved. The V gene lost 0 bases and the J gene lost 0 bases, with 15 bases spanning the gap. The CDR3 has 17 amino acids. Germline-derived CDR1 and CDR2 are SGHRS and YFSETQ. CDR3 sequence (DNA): TGCGCCAGCAGCTTGGTGGAAGAGAGCGACATGAACACTGAAGCTTTCTTT. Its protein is CASSLVEESDMNTEAFF.

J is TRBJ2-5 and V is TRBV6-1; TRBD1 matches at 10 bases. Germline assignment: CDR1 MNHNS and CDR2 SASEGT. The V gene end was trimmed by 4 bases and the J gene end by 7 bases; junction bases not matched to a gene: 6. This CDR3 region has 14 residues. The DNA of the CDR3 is TGTGCCAGCAGTGGGGGACAGGGGCGTCTGACCCAGTACTTC. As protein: CASSGGQGRLTQYF.

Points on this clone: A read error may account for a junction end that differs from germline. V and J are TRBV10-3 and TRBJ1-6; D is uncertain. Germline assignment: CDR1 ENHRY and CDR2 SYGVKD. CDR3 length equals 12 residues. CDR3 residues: CAIGDTSSPLHF. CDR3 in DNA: TGTGCCATCGGTGATACGAGTTCACCCCTCCACTTT.

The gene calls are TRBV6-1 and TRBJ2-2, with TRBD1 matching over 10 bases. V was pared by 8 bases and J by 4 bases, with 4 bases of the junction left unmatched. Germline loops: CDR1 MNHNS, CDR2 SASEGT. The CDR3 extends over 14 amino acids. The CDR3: CASSGTGVTGELFF. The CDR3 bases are TGTGCCAGCTCCGGGACAGGGGTCACCGGGGAGCTGTTTTTT.

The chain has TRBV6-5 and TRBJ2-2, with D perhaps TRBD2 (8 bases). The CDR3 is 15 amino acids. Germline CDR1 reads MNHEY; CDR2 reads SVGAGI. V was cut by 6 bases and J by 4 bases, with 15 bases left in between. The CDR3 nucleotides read TGTGCCAGCAGCAGGGGGACTAGTCCCACCGGGGAGCTGTTTTTT. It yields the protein CASSRGTSPTGELFF.

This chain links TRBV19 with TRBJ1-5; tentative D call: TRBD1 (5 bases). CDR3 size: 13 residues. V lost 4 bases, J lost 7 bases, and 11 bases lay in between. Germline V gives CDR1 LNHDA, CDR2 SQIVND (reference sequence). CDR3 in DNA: TGTGCCAGTAGTAGCCTCAGGGAACAGCCCCAGCATTTT. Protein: CASSSLREQPQHF.

The CDR3 loop reads CSAGTGETQYF. The CDR3 bases are TGCAGTGCTGGGACAGGCGAGACCCAGTACTTC. The chain couples TRBV20-1 to TRBJ2-5; TRBD1 agrees at 8 bases. CDR1 and CDR2 (germline): DFQATT, SNEGSKA (reference sequence). Losses at the gene ends were 5 bases for V and 5 bases for J; bases not matched to a gene: 1. CDR3 length equals 11 residues.

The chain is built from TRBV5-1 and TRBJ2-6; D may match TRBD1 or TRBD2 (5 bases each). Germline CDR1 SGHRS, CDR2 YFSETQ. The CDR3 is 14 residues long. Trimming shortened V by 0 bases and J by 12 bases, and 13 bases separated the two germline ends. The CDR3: CASSLEQDWGVLTF. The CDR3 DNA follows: TGCGCCAGCAGCTTGGAACAGGACTGGGGCGTCCTGACTTTC.

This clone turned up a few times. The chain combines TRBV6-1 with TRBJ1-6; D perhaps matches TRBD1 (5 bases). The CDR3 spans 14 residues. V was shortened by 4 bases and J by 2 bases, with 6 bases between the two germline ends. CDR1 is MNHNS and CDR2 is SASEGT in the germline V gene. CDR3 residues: CASSAGPYNSPLHF. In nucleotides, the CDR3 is TGTGCCAGCAGTGCGGGACCCTATAATTCACCCCTCCACTTT.

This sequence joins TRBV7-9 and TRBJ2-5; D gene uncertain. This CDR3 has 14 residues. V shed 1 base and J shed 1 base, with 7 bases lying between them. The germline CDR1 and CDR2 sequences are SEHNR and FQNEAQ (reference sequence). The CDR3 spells CASSLGSGQETQYF. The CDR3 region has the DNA TGTGCCAGCAGCTTAGGGTCAGGCCAAGAGACCCAGTACTTC.

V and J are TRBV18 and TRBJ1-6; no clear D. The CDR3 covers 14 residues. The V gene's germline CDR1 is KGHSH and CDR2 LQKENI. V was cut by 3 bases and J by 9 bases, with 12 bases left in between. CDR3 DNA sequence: TGTGCCAGCTCACCGACCCAGAAGGGTTCACCCCTCCACTTT. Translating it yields CASSPTQKGSPLHF.

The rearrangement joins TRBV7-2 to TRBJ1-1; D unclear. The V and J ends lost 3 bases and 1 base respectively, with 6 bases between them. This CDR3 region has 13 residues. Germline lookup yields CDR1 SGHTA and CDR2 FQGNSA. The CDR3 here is CASSFFWNTEAFF. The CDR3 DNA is TGTGCCAGCAGCTTTTTCTGGAACACTGAAGCTTTCTTT.

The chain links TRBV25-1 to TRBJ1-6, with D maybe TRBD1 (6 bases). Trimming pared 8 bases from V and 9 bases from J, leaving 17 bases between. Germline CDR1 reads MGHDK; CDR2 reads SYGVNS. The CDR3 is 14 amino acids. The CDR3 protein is CASGKTGFGSPLHF. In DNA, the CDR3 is TGTGCCAGCGGGAAGACAGGATTTGGTTCACCCCTCCACTTT.